This is a list of T cell receptor beta chains from one sample in a study of T cell responses to AZD1222 COVID-19 vaccine. Assay used: immunoSEQ multiplex PCR; TCRdb lists only in-frame clones, some missing. The sample has fewer than 200,000 clones, about 92% seen once. Specimen: peripheral blood, collected on day 0 of AZD1222 vaccination. The receptor source for this set is an adult in good health. Both conserved end residues are part of each CDR3. The D gene is left open where the match is weak.

D: NA; J: TRBJ1-4; V: TRBV6-5; DNA: TGTGCCAGTCGATTAAAGGTTACTAATGAAAAACTGTTTTTT; CDR3: CASRLKVTNEKLFF
D: NA; J: TRBJ2-6; V: TRBV19; DNA: TGTGCCAGTAGTACGTCGTACTCTGGGGCCAACGTCCTGACTTTC; CDR3: CASSTSYSGANVLTF
D: NA; J: TRBJ2-3; V: TRBV29-1; DNA: TGCAGCGCCGGGGGAGGGGCGGGGGCCCTCCGCACAGATACGCAGTATTTT; CDR3: CSAGGGAGALRTDTQYF
D: NA; J: TRBJ1-1; V: TRBV28; DNA: TGTGCCAGCAGTTTAACCGGGCCGGTCACTGAAGCTTTCTTT; CDR3: CASSLTGPVTEAFF
D: NA; J: TRBJ1-5; V: TRBV5-6; DNA: TGTGCCAGCAGCACAAGGACAGCCAATCAGCCCCAGCATTTT; CDR3: CASSTRTANQPQHF
D: NA; J: TRBJ2-1; V: TRBV5-4; DNA: TGTGCCAGCAGCTGGGGGGGGGCCCATTCCTACAATGAGCAGTTCTTC; CDR3: CASSWGGAHSYNEQFF
D: NA; J: TRBJ1-2; V: TRBV11-2; DNA: TGTGCCAGCAGCTTAGATAGGGGCTCCACCTATGGCTACACCTTC; CDR3: CASSLDRGSTYGYTF
D: NA; J: TRBJ1-2; V: TRBV7-9; DNA: TGTGCCAGCAGCTTAGCCGGGTTTAACTATGGCTACACCTTC; CDR3: CASSLAGFNYGYTF
D: NA; J: TRBJ2-5; V: TRBV10-3; DNA: TGTGCCATCAGTCCGGCCCGGGAAGAGACCCAGTACTTC; CDR3: CAISPAREETQYF
D: TRBD2; J: TRBJ2-7; V: TRBV10-1; DNA: TGCGCCAGCAGCCCCAGGACTAGAGGCGAGCAGTACTTC; CDR3: CASSPRTRGEQYF
D: TRBD1; J: TRBJ2-3; V: TRBV9; DNA: TGTGCCAGCAGAACCGGGACAGGGGGTGATACGCAGTATTTT; CDR3: CASRTGTGGDTQYF
D: NA; J: TRBJ2-2; V: TRBV5-8; DNA: TGTGCCAGCAGCTTGGGCGGGGGCGACACCGGGGAGCTGTTTTTT; CDR3: CASSLGGGDTGELFF
D: NA; J: TRBJ1-1; V: TRBV19; DNA: TGTGCCAGTAGTATGACTGTGCACACTGAAGCTTTCTTT; CDR3: CASSMTVHTEAFF